The present T cell receptor (beta chain) was sequenced within a study of monozygotic twins with inflammatory bowel disease. Study-wide findings and caveats: Versus healthy twins, IBD patients showed fewer clonotypes shared with others, especially with disease activity.

Using the 5' RACE reads, TCRdb records one entry per CDR3 protein without DNA. Its listing shows fewer than 350,000 distinct CDR3 sequences. The CDR3 is 18 amino acids. Germline V lookup: CDR1 MGHRA, CDR2 YSYEKL. About this clonotype: Its antigen remains unidentified.

The rearrangement uses TRBV4-1 and TRBJ2-5; checking the TCRdb D call of TRBD2 is not possible without DNA. Sequenced input: blood. This sequence was found in a human donor with ulcerative colitis or Crohn's disease, or a healthy co-twin of an affected twin (not recorded which). The CDR3 spells CASSQDPRGLAAQETQYF.